The TCR beta chain described here comes from a study of blood T cells in healthy people across ages. General observations from the study: Both higher diversity and more naive CD4+ cells marked long-lived donors when set against aged donors. In these data, TCR beta diversity tracked strongly with naive T cell percentage.

A second roughly 6 to 11 cycle PCR used barcoded and J-beta primers. TCRdb reprocessed the 5' RACE reads with MiXCR, giving one entry per CDR3 protein. The sample includes approximately 850,000 distinct CDR3 sequences, under 45% seen only once; the top ten take around 21%. With V trimmed by 1 base and J by 11 bases, 9 bases remained unmatched. CDR3 size: 15 residues. CDR1 and CDR2 from the germline V gene are SEHNR and FQNEAQ (reference sequence). Worth noting for this clonotype: Its antigen is currently unknown.

The gene calls are TRBV7-9 and TRBJ2-5; TRBD1 aligns across 11 bases. Material for sequencing was blood. This receptor was obtained from a man aged 55 to 70 in good health. For the CDR3, the DNA is TGTGCCAGCAGCTTAGAAGGGACAGGGGGAAGTGGGCAGTACTTC. Translating gives CASSLEGTGGSGQYF.